This T cell receptor beta chain was found in a study of cytomegalovirus exposure and HLA in healthy donors. It was with 60 Vbeta and 13 Jbeta primers that the PCR ran. Repertoires were generated with immunoSEQ multiplex PCR, while TCRdb's copy carries only in-frame clones and drops some. The table has roughly 150,000 clones, about 85% seen once; the top ten hold roughly 2.4%. V was pared by 5 bases and J by 7 bases, with 12 bases of the junction left unmatched. Germline V lookup: CDR1 SEHNR, CDR2 FQNEAQ (reference sequence). The CDR3 consists of 16 residues. The chain employs TRBV7-9 and TRBJ2-1; TRBD2 matches at 9 bases. This receptor was taken from a woman between 18 and 29 years old in good health and CMV-seronegative. Specimen: PBMCs. In DNA form, the CDR3 reads TGTGCCAGCAGCCCATTTACGGGACTAGCTGATAATGAGCAGTTCTTC. This codes for CASSPFTGLADNEQFF.